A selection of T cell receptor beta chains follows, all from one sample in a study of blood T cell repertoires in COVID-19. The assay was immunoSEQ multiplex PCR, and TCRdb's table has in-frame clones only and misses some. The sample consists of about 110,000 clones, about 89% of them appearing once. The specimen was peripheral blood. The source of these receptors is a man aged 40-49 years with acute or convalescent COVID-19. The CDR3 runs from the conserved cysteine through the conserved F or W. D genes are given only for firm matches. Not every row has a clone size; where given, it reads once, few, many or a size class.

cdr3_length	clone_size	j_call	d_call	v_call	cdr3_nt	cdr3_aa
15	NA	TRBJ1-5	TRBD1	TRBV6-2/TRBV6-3	TGTGCCAGCAGTCAATCTAGGGGGCTTAATCAGCCCCAGCATTTT	CASSQSRGLNQPQHF
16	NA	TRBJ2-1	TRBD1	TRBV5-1	TGCGCCAGCAGCCGGCAGGACAGGGCCATCTACAATGAGCAGTTCTTC	CASSRQDRAIYNEQFF
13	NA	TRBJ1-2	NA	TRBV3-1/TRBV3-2	TGTGCCAGCAGCCAAAGGGGTTCTCTTGGCTACACCTTC	CASSQRGSLGYTF
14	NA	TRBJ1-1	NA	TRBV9	TGTGCCAGCAGCGTCACCGGGGGTAACACTGAAGCTTTCTTT	CASSVTGGNTEAFF
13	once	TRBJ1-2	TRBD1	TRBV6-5	TGTGCCACGGAGACAGGGATTGACTATGGCTACACCTTC	CATETGIDYGYTF
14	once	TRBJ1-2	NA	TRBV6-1	TGTGCCAGCAGTGAAGCGAGCAGGGAAGGTGGCTACACCTTC	CASSEASREGGYTF
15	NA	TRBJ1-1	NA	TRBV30	TGTGCCTGGAGTCCCCTCAGATCGAGCGGCACTGAAGCTTTCTTT	CAWSPLRSSGTEAFF
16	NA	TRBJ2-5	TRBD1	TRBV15	TGTGCCACCAGCAGACCAGGGACAGGGTTTGGAGAGACCCAGTACTTC	CATSRPGTGFGETQYF
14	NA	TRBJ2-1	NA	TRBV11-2	TGTGCCAGCAGCTACGTGCAAGGGGGAAATGAGCAGTTCTTC	CASSYVQGGNEQFF
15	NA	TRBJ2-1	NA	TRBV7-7	TGTGCCAGCAGCCCCATTGCGTTGCAAGATCATGAGCAGTTCTTC	CASSPIALQDHEQFF
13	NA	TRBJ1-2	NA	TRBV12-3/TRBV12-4	TGTGCCAGCAGTTTTGGTAACAGTCGGGGCTACACCTTC	CASSFGNSRGYTF
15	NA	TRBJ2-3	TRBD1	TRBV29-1	TGCAGCGTTGGCAAGAGACAGGGGGCAATAGATACGCAGTATTTT	CSVGKRQGAIDTQYF
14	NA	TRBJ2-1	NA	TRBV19	TGTGCCAGTAAGGAACTATCCGAGTGGGATGAGCAGTTCTTC	CASKELSEWDEQFF
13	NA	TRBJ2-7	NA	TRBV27	TGTGCCAGCAGTTTCGGGATTTCCTACGAGCAGTACTTC	CASSFGISYEQYF
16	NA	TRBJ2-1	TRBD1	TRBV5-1	TGCGCCAGCAGCTTGGCTCCCGGGACAGGGGGTGATGAGCAGTTCTTC	CASSLAPGTGGDEQFF
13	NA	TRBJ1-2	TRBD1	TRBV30	TGTGCCTGGAGTGGGACAGGTTCTTGGGGCTACACCTTC	CAWSGTGSWGYTF
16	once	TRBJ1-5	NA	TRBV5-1	TGCGCCAGCAGCTTGGGTGGACACAATAGCAATCAGCCCCAGCATTTT	CASSLGGHNSNQPQHF
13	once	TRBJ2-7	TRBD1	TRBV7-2	TGTGCCAGCAGCTTGACAGGGGGGCCCGAGCAGTACTTC	CASSLTGGPEQYF
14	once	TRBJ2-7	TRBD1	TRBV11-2	TGTGCCAGCAGGACCTCCGGGACAGGGGGAGAGCAGTACTTC	CASRTSGTGGEQYF
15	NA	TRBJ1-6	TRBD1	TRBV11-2	TGTGCCAGCAGCGCCTGGACAGGGGGAAATTCACCCCTCCACTTT	CASSAWTGGNSPLHF
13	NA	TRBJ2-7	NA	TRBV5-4	TGTGCCAGCAGACTTGACCCCAAGGGGGAGCAGTACTTC	CASRLDPKGEQYF
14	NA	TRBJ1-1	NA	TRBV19	TGTGCCAGTAGTATCGACTCTAGGAACACTGAAGCTTTCTTT	CASSIDSRNTEAFF
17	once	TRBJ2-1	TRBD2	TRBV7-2	TGTGCCAGCAGCCTCAGGCCCGGGACTAGCGGGGGAAATGAGCAGTTCTTC	CASSLRPGTSGGNEQFF
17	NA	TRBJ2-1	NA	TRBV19	TGTGCCAGTAGTATAGATACCCGCGGGTTAAGGTACAATGAGCAGTTCTTC	CASSIDTRGLRYNEQFF
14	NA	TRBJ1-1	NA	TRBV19	TGTGCCAGTAGTACCAAAGGGACACTGGCTGAAGCTTTCTTT	CASSTKGTLAEAFF
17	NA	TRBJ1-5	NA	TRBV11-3	TGTGCCAGCAGCCCCTGCGGGGGGCAGGGGAGCAATCAGCCCCAGCATTTT	CASSPCGGQGSNQPQHF
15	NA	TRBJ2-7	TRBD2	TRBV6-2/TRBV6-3	TGTGCCAGCAGTTACTCTTTAGCGGGGGTTCGGGAGCAGTACTTC	CASSYSLAGVREQYF
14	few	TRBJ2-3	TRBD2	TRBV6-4	TGTGCCAGCAGTGTTGGCGGGGGGGCAGATACGCAGTATTTT	CASSVGGGADTQYF
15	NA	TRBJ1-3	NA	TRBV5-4	TGTGCCAGCAGCTTGGATTCTCGCTCTGGAAACACCATATATTTT	CASSLDSRSGNTIYF
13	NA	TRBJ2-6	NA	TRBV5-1	TGCGCCAGCAGCCCGGACTGGGCCAACGTCCTGACTTTC	CASSPDWANVLTF
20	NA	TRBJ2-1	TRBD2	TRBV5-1	TGCGCCAGCAGCTTGGCCCGAGGTAGGACGGCGGGAGACCCCTACAATGAGCAGTTCTTC	CASSLARGRTAGDPYNEQFF
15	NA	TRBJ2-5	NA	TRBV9	TGTGCCAGCAGCGTAGATAATAAGCGAGGGGAGACCCAGTACTTC	CASSVDNKRGETQYF
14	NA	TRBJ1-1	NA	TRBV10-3	TGTGCCATCAGTGCGGGGGACGTCTACACTGAAGCTTTCTTT	CAISAGDVYTEAFF
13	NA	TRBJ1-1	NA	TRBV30	TGTGCCTCCAGCGGAGGGGTTCGAGGGAAAGCTTTCTTT	CASSGGVRGKAFF
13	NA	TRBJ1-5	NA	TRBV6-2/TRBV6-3	TGTGCCAGCAGTTACTCAGGGAGTCAGCCCCAGCATTTT	CASSYSGSQPQHF
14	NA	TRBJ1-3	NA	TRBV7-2	TGTGCCAGCAGCCCTGGAGGGTCCCGAAACACCATATATTTT	CASSPGGSRNTIYF
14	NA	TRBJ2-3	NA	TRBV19	TGTGCCAGTACTTGGGGACAAAGCACAGATACGCAGTATTTT	CASTWGQSTDTQYF
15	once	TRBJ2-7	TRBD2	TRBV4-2	TGTGCCAGCAGCCAAGAAGCGGGAAGTTACTACGAGCAGTACTTC	CASSQEAGSYYEQYF
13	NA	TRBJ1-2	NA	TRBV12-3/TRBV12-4	TGTGCCAGCAGTTTAATCAATCGGTATGGCTACACCTTC	CASSLINRYGYTF
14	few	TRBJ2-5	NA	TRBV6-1	TGTGCCAGCAGTGACAGGCCCTGGGAAGAGACCCAGTACTTC	CASSDRPWEETQYF
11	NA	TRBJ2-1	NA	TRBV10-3	TGTGCCATCGGGCCCCTCAATGAGCAGTTCTTC	CAIGPLNEQFF
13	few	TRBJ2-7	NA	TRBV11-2	TGTGCCAGCAGCTCACCGCCAGGGCGCGAGCAGTACTTC	CASSSPPGREQYF
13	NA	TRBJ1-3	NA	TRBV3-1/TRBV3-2	TGTGCCAGCAGCCAAGCTCGGTTACCCACCATATATTTT	CASSQARLPTIYF
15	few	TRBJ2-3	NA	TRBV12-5	TGTGCTAGTGGGGCGACTTCCCTTAGCACAGATACGCAGTATTTT	CASGATSLSTDTQYF
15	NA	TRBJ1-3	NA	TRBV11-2	TGTGCCAGCAGCTTGCCGCGGGGGAGAGAAAACACCATATATTTT	CASSLPRGRENTIYF
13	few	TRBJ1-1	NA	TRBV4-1	TGCGCCAGCAGCCAAGTTCGGGAAACTGAAGCTTTCTTT	CASSQVRETEAFF